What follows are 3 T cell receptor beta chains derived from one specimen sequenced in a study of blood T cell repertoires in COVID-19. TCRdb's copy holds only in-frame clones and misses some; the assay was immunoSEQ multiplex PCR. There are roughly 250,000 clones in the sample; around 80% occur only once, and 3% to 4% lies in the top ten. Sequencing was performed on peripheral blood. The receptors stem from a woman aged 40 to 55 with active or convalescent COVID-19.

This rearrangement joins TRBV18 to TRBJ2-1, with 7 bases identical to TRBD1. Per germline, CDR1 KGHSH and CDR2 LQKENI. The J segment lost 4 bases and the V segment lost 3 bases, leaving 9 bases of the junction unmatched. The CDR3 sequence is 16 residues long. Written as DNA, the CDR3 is TGTGCCAGCTCACCTGAGAGGGGGCCCATTTACAATGAGCAGTTCTTC. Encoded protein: CASSPERGPIYNEQFF.

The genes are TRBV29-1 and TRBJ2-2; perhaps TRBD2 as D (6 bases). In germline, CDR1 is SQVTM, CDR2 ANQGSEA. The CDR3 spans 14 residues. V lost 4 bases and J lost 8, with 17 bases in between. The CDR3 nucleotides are TGCAGCGTTGTCGGGACTTCGATAGATGGGGAGCTGTTTTTT. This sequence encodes CSVVGTSIDGELFF.

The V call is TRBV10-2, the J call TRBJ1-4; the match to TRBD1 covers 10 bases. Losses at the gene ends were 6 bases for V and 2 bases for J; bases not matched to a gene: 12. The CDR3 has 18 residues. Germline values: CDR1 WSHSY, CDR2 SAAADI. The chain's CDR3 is CASRTGTGVFSTNEKLFF. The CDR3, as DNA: TGCGCCAGCAGGACCGGGACAGGGGTTTTTTCGACTAATGAAAAACTGTTTTTT.